This entry describes one T cell receptor beta chain. The data belong to a study of blood T cell repertoires in COVID-19. Study-level background: From the United States, Italy and Spain came samples of acute and convalescent COVID-19.

In the source study's methods: Cell counts per sample came from amplifying reference gene primers. Produced via immunoSEQ multiplex PCR; TCRdb's table is partial and in-frame only. That table supplies the V and J calls and clone size; D and trimming were determined from the DNA. Counted here are 200,000 to 250,000 clones, roughly 88% occurring once; the ten biggest clones make up around 3.6%. All enrollees were roughly 18 to 100 years old and from under 25 US areas. A COVID-19 case was met by exposed participants within 2 weeks before study entry. Sequences were obtained from PBMCs or T cells enriched from blood (not recorded which). The receptor comes from a woman between 25 and 40 years old who had been exposed to COVID-19.

The CDR3 sequence is CASSFKGQGGSSIPEAFF. The DNA for the CDR3 is TGTGCCAGTAGTTTTAAGGGACAGGGGGGCTCTTCGATTCCTGAAGCTTTCTTT. The chain recombines TRBV19 with TRBJ1-1; 11 bases agree with TRBD1. V lost 5 bases, J lost 6 bases, and 17 bases stayed unmatched. CDR3 length: 18 amino acids. Germline CDR1 and CDR2: LNHDA and SQIVND (reference sequence).